These 11 T cell receptor beta chains share one sample of origin, sequenced in a study of cytomegalovirus exposure and HLA in healthy donors. The PCR had 60 Vbeta and 13 Jbeta primers. Assay used: immunoSEQ multiplex PCR; TCRdb lists only in-frame clones, some missing. This sample carries 150,000 to 200,000 clones, 82% of them seen once, and the ten largest clones take more than 0.75%. Sequenced sample: PBMCs. The source of these receptors is a girl under 10 years old in good health and CMV-seropositive.

The rearrangement links TRBV30 to TRBJ2-7, with D possibly TRBD2 on 5 matching bases. The V end was cut by 5 bases, the J end by 1 base, with 15 bases between. CDR3 length: 14 amino acids. The germline V gene encodes CDR1 GTSNPN and CDR2 SVGIG (reference sequence). The CDR3 nucleotides are TGTGCCTGGTCAACCAGCGGCCGTTCCTACGAGCAGTACTTC. It encodes CAWSTSGRSYEQYF. The complete variable domain, with remaining parts taken from reference TRBV30 and TRBJ2-7, reads SQTIHQWPATLVQPVGSPLSLECTVEGTSNPNLYWYRQAAGRGLQLLFYSVGIGQISSEVPQNLSASRPQDRQFILSSKKLLLSDSGFYLCAWSTSGRSYEQYFGPGTRLTVT.

This clone has just one count. The chain combines TRBV2 with TRBJ2-1; 12 nucleotides line up with TRBD2. The ends lost 8 bases at V and 9 bases at J; junction bases unmatched: 11. The CDR3 loop spans 15 amino acids. In germline, CDR1 is SNHLY, CDR2 FYNNEI. The CDR3 DNA reads as TGTGCCAGCGGAGCCCGACTAGCGGGAGCGGCTGAGCAGTTCTTC. It translates to CASGARLAGAAEQFF.

CDR3: CASSQDQAGERLFF. The CDR3 bases are TGTGCCAGCAGCCAAGATCAGGCAGGGGAAAGGCTGTTTTTT. J is TRBJ2-2 and V is TRBV4-2; possibly TRBD1 for D (6 bases). Trimming pared 0 bases from V and 13 bases from J, leaving 15 bases between. This CDR3 has 14 amino acids. Per germline, CDR1 LGHNA and CDR2 YNFKEQ.

This clone was detected only once. V and J are TRBV7-9 and TRBJ2-1; 12 nucleotides line up with TRBD1. The CDR3 length is 14 residues. CDR1 SEHNR and CDR2 FQNEAQ come from the germline V gene (reference sequence). V dropped 6 bases and J dropped 12; count of bases not matched to a gene: 9. CDR3 loop: CASRVGTGGVGQFF. The CDR3 DNA reads as TGTGCCAGCAGGGTGGGGACAGGGGGCGTTGGGCAGTTCTTC. The entire variable domain, with the rest obtained from reference TRBV7-9 and TRBJ2-1, is as follows: DTGVSQNPRHKITKRGQNVTFRCDPISEHNRLYWYRQTLGQGPEFLTYFQNEAQLEKSRLLSDRFSAERPKGSFSTLEIQRTEQGDSAMYLCASRVGTGGVGQFFGPGTRLTVL.

This clone was detected once. V is TRBV9 and J is TRBJ2-5, with 10 bases aligning to TRBD1. This CDR3 comprises 15 residues. V shed 2 bases, J shed 3 bases, and the junction held 4 bases outside the gene matches. Germline V gene sequence: CDR1 SGDLS, CDR2 YYNGEE. The chain's CDR3 is CASSVGTGEEETQYF. DNA of the CDR3: TGTGCCAGCAGCGTCGGGACAGGGGAGGAAGAGACCCAGTACTTC.

This chain connects TRBV12-2 to TRBJ2-5; the table's TRBD1 call for D was not verified on the DNA. TRBV12-2 is a listed pseudogene. The CDR3 contains 13 residues. Here the CDR3 reads CASRTVLRETQYF. CDR3 bases: TGTGCAAGTCGGACAGTCCTGAGGGAGACCCAGTACTTC.

The table lists this clone with a count of one. CDR3 in amino acids: CSVEEQGNTIYF. CDR3 DNA sequence: TGCAGCGTTGAAGAACAGGGAAACACCATATATTTT. This chain joins TRBV29-1 and TRBJ1-3; D remains unclear. CDR3 size: 12 residues. V was pared by 0 bases and J by 4 bases, with 4 bases between. The germline gives CDR1 SQVTM, CDR2 ANQGSEA.

The V gene is TRBV6-6, the J gene TRBJ1-5; D is possibly TRBD1 (6 bases). Germline-derived CDR1 and CDR2 are MNHNY and SVGAGI (reference sequence). The CDR3 length is 16 residues. V was shortened by 10 bases and J by 0 bases, with 19 bases between the two germline ends. The chain's CDR3 is CATLSKTGYSNQPQHF. CDR3 coding DNA: TGTGCCACCCTATCGAAGACAGGCTATAGCAATCAGCCCCAGCATTTT.

The J gene is TRBJ1-2, the V gene TRBV19, with D perhaps matching TRBD1 (5 bases). Between the trimmed V and J ends, which lost 3 bases and 5 bases, there was a span of 22 bases. Germline V CDR1 and CDR2: LNHDA, SQIVND (reference sequence). This CDR3 is built from 17 residues. CDR3 DNA: TGTGCCAGTAGTATGCGTGAACAGGCCGTTGATCGGTATGGCTACACCTTC. Residues: CASSMREQAVDRYGYTF. Full variable domain (remainder filled in from reference TRBV19 and TRBJ1-2): DGGITQSPKYLFRKEGQNVTLSCEQNLNHDAMYWYRQDPGQGLRLIYYSQIVNDFQKGDIAEGYSVSREKKESFPLTVTSAQKNPTAFYLCASSMREQAVDRYGYTFGSGTRLTVV.

This clone was detected once. This sequence joins TRBV21-1 and TRBJ1-4. TRBV21-1 is a documented pseudogene. The CDR3 is made up of 15 amino acids. CDR3 residues: CASSPSGEYSEKLFF. As DNA, the CDR3 is TGTGCCAGCAGCCCCTCGGGGGAGTATAGTGAAAAACTGTTTTTT.

Here the CDR3 reads CASSQDKSGLTEAFF. The CDR3 coding sequence is TGTGCCAGCAGCCAAGATAAGTCAGGGCTGACTGAAGCTTTCTTT. The rearrangement joins TRBV4-2 to TRBJ1-1; D perhaps matches TRBD1 (5 bases). Germline CDR1 is LGHNA and CDR2 is YNFKEQ. The V end was cut by 0 bases, the J end by 5 bases, with 13 bases between. This CDR3 spans 15 amino acids.